The 26 T cell receptor beta chains reported below all come from one sample, sequenced in a study of control samples from healthy donors and cancer patients. Method: immunoSEQ multiplex PCR; TCRdb's copy keeps in-frame clones and lacks some. This repertoire shows roughly 120,000 clones, less than 95% found once; its top ten account for roughly 4.4%. Sequenced input: blood. The origin of the receptors is a human donor in good health. The donor label of this sample is uncertain.

The V gene is TRBV30, the J gene TRBJ1-1; D unresolved. The CDR3 loop spans 12 amino acids. CDR1 is GTSNPN and CDR2 is SVGIG in the germline V gene (reference sequence). The V end was cut by 4 bases, the J end by 0 bases, with 6 bases between. The CDR3 sequence is CAWTPLNTEAFF. In DNA, the CDR3 is TGTGCCTGGACCCCTTTGAACACTGAAGCTTTCTTT.

Concerning this clone: Other DNA sequences in this sample translate to the same CDR3. This chain joins TRBV6-5 and TRBJ1-2; no definite D call. The CDR3 loop spans 12 amino acids. V was shortened by 8 bases and J by 5 bases, with 12 bases between the two germline ends. CDR1 MNHEY and CDR2 SVGAGI come from the germline V gene. For the CDR3, the DNA is TGTGCCAGCTTTAGGGAACCTTATGGCTACACCTTC. Residues: CASFREPYGYTF.

V gene TRBV13 combines with J gene TRBJ1-1; no clear D. V lost 2 bases and J 4 bases, leaving 14 bases between the germline ends. The CDR3 loop spans 15 amino acids. Germline V gene sequence: CDR1 PRHDT, CDR2 FYEKMQ (reference sequence). The CDR3 nucleotides are TGTGCCAGCAGCTTATATAACAGACCTGGCACTGAAGCTTTCTTT. It specifies CASSLYNRPGTEAFF. The full variable domain, its missing parts supplied by reference TRBV13 and TRBJ1-1, is AAGVIQSPRHLIKEKRETATLKCYPIPRHDTVYWYQQGPGQDPQFLISFYEKMQSDKGSIPDRFSAQQFSDYHSELNMSSLELGDSALYFCASSLYNRPGTEAFFGQGTRLTVV.

This chain uses TRBV3-1 (or the pseudogene TRBV3-2) with TRBJ1-2; D gene uncertain. Germline assignment: CDR1 LGHDT and CDR2 YNNKEL (reference sequence). The CDR3 is 17 residues long. Trimming removed 1 base at V and 1 base at J, with 16 bases between. The DNA for the CDR3 is TGTGCCAGCAGCCAAGTTATTGGGCATGGGATTAACTATGGCTACACCTTC. Its translation is CASSQVIGHGINYGYTF.

This chain connects TRBV7-9 to TRBJ2-6; 11 bases map to TRBD1. J gave up 4 bases and V 9 bases, and 5 bases lay outside the gene matches. The CDR3 covers 15 residues. The germline CDR1 and CDR2 sequences are SEHNR and FQNEAQ (reference sequence). The CDR3: CARGQGATGANVLTF. The CDR3 bases are TGTGCCAGAGGACAGGGGGCGACCGGGGCCAACGTCCTGACTTTC.

Here the CDR3 DNA reads TGTGCCAGCACCGTTGAAAAACTGTTTTTT. It codes for CASTVEKLFF. The chain uses TRBV21-1 and TRBJ1-4. TRBV21-1 is noted as a pseudogene. This CDR3 has 10 residues.

The chain couples TRBV14 to TRBJ2-1, with D uncertain. With 0 bases removed from V and 6 bases from J, the gap between germline ends came to 12 bases. CDR1 SGHDN and CDR2 FVKESK come from the germline V gene. The CDR3 covers 15 residues. The DNA of the CDR3 is TGTGCCAGCAGCCAAGATTTAGAACTGGGCAATGAGCAGTTCTTC. This encodes CASSQDLELGNEQFF.

V and J are TRBV19 and TRBJ1-2, with TRBD1 identical over 7 bases. This CDR3 is built from 13 residues. Losses at the gene ends were 3 bases for V and 7 bases for J; bases not matched to a gene: 5. Germline CDR1 reads LNHDA; CDR2 reads SQIVND (reference sequence). Here the CDR3 reads CASSMGGGGGYTF. The CDR3 nucleotides are TGTGCCAGTAGTATGGGAGGGGGCGGTGGCTACACCTTC. Looking up the rest from reference TRBV19 and TRBJ1-2 gives the full variable domain: DGGITQSPKYLFRKEGQNVTLSCEQNLNHDAMYWYRQDPGQGLRLIYYSQIVNDFQKGDIAEGYSVSREKKESFPLTVTSAQKNPTAFYLCASSMGGGGGYTFGSGTRLTVV.

The rearrangement joins TRBV3-1 (or the pseudogene TRBV3-2) to TRBJ1-2, with TRBD1 as a possible D gene (6 bases). The CDR3 spans 16 residues. V lost 2 bases and J 7 bases, leaving 20 bases between the germline ends. In germline, CDR1 is LGHDT, CDR2 YNNKEL (reference sequence). CDR3 DNA: TGTGCCAGCAGCCAACCCTACTTCGGAGGGGGAGGTGGCTACACCTTC. It is translated as CASSQPYFGGGGGYTF.

The chain uses TRBV13 and TRBJ2-1; D gene ambiguous. In germline, CDR1 is PRHDT, CDR2 FYEKMQ (reference sequence). CDR3 length: 21 residues. Trimming left V 5 bases short and J 0 bases short, with 29 bases between. This chain's CDR3 is CASSNNGDLYRWKSSYNEQFF. Here the CDR3 DNA reads TGTGCCAGCAGCAACAATGGCGATTTATACAGATGGAAGAGCTCCTACAATGAGCAGTTCTTC.

This clone was seen only once. The rearrangement links TRBV5-1 to TRBJ2-7; no firm D call. This CDR3 region has 14 residues. Trimming cost V 4 bases and J 4 bases, with 15 bases left between them. In germline, CDR1 is SGHRS, CDR2 YFSETQ. The CDR3 DNA reads as TGCGCCAGCAGCAGAGGAGCCCCCTCGTACGAGCAGTACTTC. Its translation: CASSRGAPSYEQYF.

This clone was seen a few times. The CDR3 nucleotides read TGTGCCAGCAGCCGAGGGACAGAGCAGGGCTACACCTTC. This sequence encodes CASSRGTEQGYTF. The chain recombines TRBV5-6 with TRBJ1-2; TRBD1 agrees at 7 bases. Trimming removed 4 bases from V and 8 bases from J; junction bases left unmatched: 8. Germline loops: CDR1 SGHDT, CDR2 YYEEEE. This CDR3 comprises 13 residues. Using reference TRBV5-6 and TRBJ1-2 for the parts outside the CDR3, the full variable domain is DAGVTQSPTHLIKTRGQQVTLRCSPKSGHDTVSWYQQALGQGPQFIFQYYEEEERQRGNFPDRFSGHQFPNYSSELNVNALLLGDSALYLCASSRGTEQGYTFGSGTRLTVV.

The chain combines TRBV3-1 (or the pseudogene TRBV3-2) with TRBJ2-7; D perhaps matches TRBD2 (5 bases). Germline V CDR1 and CDR2: LGHDT, YNNKEL (reference sequence). V was pared by 4 bases and J by 1 base, with 11 bases between. CDR3 size: 14 residues. The CDR3 is CASSPLGASYEQYF. CDR3 nucleotide sequence: TGTGCCAGCAGCCCCCTGGGAGCGTCCTACGAGCAGTACTTC.

The gene calls are TRBV27 and TRBJ1-5; D not certain. V lost 3 bases to trimming and J lost 5 bases, with 8 bases between them. Germline CDR1 reads MNHEY; CDR2 reads SMNVEV (reference sequence). The CDR3 totals 13 residues. The CDR3 protein is CASSFREDQPQHF. The CDR3 coding sequence is TGTGCCAGCAGTTTTAGAGAGGATCAGCCCCAGCATTTT.

A note on this clone: At one end the junction does not follow the germline gene, possibly because of a read error. The chain joins TRBV12-5 to TRBJ2-5; 8 nucleotides match TRBD2. CDR3 size: 15 residues. Germline V CDR1 and CDR2: LGHNT, FRNRAP. CDR3 in amino acids: CASGLDGGAQETQYF. CDR3 bases: TGTGCTAGTGGCTTGGACGGGGGGGCCCAAGAGACCCAGTACTTC.

CDR3 region: CASSKGTELTYEQYF. The CDR3 DNA is TGTGCCAGTAGTAAAGGGACGGAGCTCACCTACGAGCAGTACTTC. The chain links TRBV19 to TRBJ2-7, with D possibly called TRBD1 or TRBD2 (5 bases each). The CDR3 length is 15 residues. Trimming removed 4 bases at V and 2 bases at J, with 15 bases between. The germline gives CDR1 LNHDA, CDR2 SQIVND (reference sequence).

This clone was counted once. The J gene is TRBJ1-6, the V gene TRBV24-1, with TRBD1 identical over 9 bases. The CDR3 sequence is 21 residues long. The V gene end was trimmed by 4 bases and the J gene end by 1 base; junction bases not matched to a gene: 16. Germline V gives CDR1 KGHDR, CDR2 SFDVKD. CDR3 in amino acids: CATSDPDRGHRERSYNSPLHF. As DNA, the CDR3 is TGTGCCACCAGTGACCCGGACAGGGGACATCGTGAGAGATCCTATAATTCACCCCTCCACTTT.

V and J are TRBV18 and TRBJ1-3; D gene unclear. The CDR3 consists of 14 residues. V was cut by 8 bases and J by 4 bases, with 15 bases left in between. The germline gives CDR1 KGHSH, CDR2 LQKENI. The CDR3 protein is CASQGRLWGNTIYF. The CDR3 bases are TGTGCCAGCCAAGGAAGACTATGGGGAAACACCATATATTTT.

J is TRBJ2-1 and V is TRBV5-8, with TRBD1 matching over 10 bases. CDR3 length equals 14 residues. Trimming at V came to 7 bases and at J to 7 bases, leaving 8 bases not matched to a gene. The germline CDR1 and CDR2 sequences are SGHTS and YDEGEE. The CDR3 DNA reads TGTGCCAGCGCCGGGACAGGGGTACGGAATGAGCAGTTCTTC. It yields the protein CASAGTGVRNEQFF.

This clone is a singleton in its sample. The gene calls are TRBV7-2 and TRBJ1-5, with D possibly TRBD1 on 5 matching bases. Germline V gene sequence: CDR1 SGHTA, CDR2 FQGNSA. The CDR3 is 13 amino acids. V gave up 5 bases and J gave up 4 bases, with 9 bases separating them. The CDR3 sequence: CASSRRTNQPQHF. CDR3 coding DNA: TGTGCCAGCAGCCGCAGGACAAATCAGCCCCAGCATTTT.

V usage is TRBV4-3 and J usage is TRBJ2-6; 7 nucleotides align to TRBD2. V gave up 1 base and J gave up 0 bases; unmatched junction bases: 6. CDR3 length: 18 residues. The germline CDR1 and CDR2 sequences are LGHNA and YSLEER. CDR3 sequence reads: CASSQARSGNSGANVLTF. In nucleotides, the CDR3 is TGCGCCAGCAGCCAAGCCCGAAGCGGGAACTCTGGGGCCAACGTCCTGACTTTC.

The CDR3 is CASSPRSVVQPQHF. The CDR3 DNA is TGTGCCAGTAGCCCCCGATCGGTAGTCCAGCCCCAGCATTTT. This chain joins TRBV19 and TRBJ1-5; D uncertain. Germline assignment: CDR1 LNHDA and CDR2 SQIVND (reference sequence). The CDR3 loop spans 14 amino acids. The V gene lost 6 bases and the J gene lost 7 bases, with 16 bases spanning the gap.

This chain links TRBV14 with TRBJ2-1, with unresolved D. V was trimmed by 1 base and J by 0 bases, leaving 7 bases between them. The CDR3 is 15 residues long. The V gene's germline CDR1 is SGHDN and CDR2 FVKESK. CDR3 sequence: CASSQGLSSYNEQFF. CDR3 DNA: TGTGCCAGCAGCCAAGGATTGAGCTCCTACAATGAGCAGTTCTTC.

The genes are TRBV3-1 (or the pseudogene TRBV3-2) and TRBJ2-5; D perhaps matches TRBD1 (5 bases). V lost 1 base, J lost 0 bases, and 6 bases lay in between. CDR1 and CDR2 (germline): LGHDT, YNNKEL (reference sequence). The CDR3 consists of 14 residues. The CDR3, as DNA: TGTGCCAGCAGCCAAGTAGGGGACCAAGAGACCCAGTACTTC. This sequence encodes CASSQVGDQETQYF.

This clone was recorded once. The gene calls are TRBV7-2 and TRBJ2-7, with TRBD2 matching 10 bases. Germline CDR1 reads SGHTA; CDR2 reads FQGNSA. V was clipped by 1 base and J by 5 bases; unmatched bases: 8. This CDR3 is 16 amino acids long. The CDR3 DNA reads as TGTGCCAGCAGCTTAGTGGGTAGCGGGGGGTCCCACGAGCAGTACTTC. Its protein product is CASSLVGSGGSHEQYF. Drawing the rest from reference TRBV7-2 and TRBJ2-7, the complete variable domain is GAGVSQSPSNKVTEKGKDVELRCDPISGHTALYWYRQSLGQGLEFLIYFQGNSAPDKSGLPSDRFSAERTGGSVSTLTIQRTQQEDSAVYLCASSLVGSGGSHEQYFGPGTRLTVT.

The chain uses TRBV5-1 and TRBJ1-2; 9 bases match TRBD1. Unmatched junction bases numbered 9, after V lost 5 bases and J lost 4 bases. Germline values: CDR1 SGHRS, CDR2 YFSETQ. The CDR3 is 15 residues long. The CDR3 DNA is TGCGCCAGCAGTTCCGGGACAGGGATTATCTATGGCTACACCTTC. It yields the protein CASSSGTGIIYGYTF.